This TCR beta chain emerged from a study of blood T cell repertoires in COVID-19. On the study more broadly: COVID-19 samples collected from the United States, Italy and Spain covered acute and convalescent phases. T cells, B-cell-depleted T cells, or PBMCs provided the cDNA or gDNA that served as material.

V lost 7 bases to trimming and J lost 6 bases; unmatched junction nucleotides: 4. This CDR3 region has 13 residues. CDR1 is LNHDA, CDR2 SQIVND, per germline (reference sequence). Original processing methods: Using reference gene primer amplification, nucleated cell counts were estimated. Sequencing used immunoSEQ multiplex PCR; TCRdb keeps in-frame clones, though not all of them. Clone size and the V and J calls come from that table; the DNA yielded D and trimming. The table lists about 180,000 clones, 86% of them singletons. The receptor comes from a woman in her 30s with active or convalescent COVID-19. Sequencing was done on a sample of peripheral blood. The chain is built from TRBV19 and TRBJ2-2, with 8 bases identical to TRBD2. The CDR3 DNA sequence: TGTGCCAGTACGACTAGCGTCGCCGGGGAGCTGTTTTTT. Translating gives CASTTSVAGELFF.